This TCR beta chain was documented in a study of T cell repertoires in ileal Crohn's disease. This CDR3 contains 14 residues. V was pared by 8 bases and J by 0 bases, with 4 bases of the junction left unmatched. Germline V CDR1 and CDR2: MNHNS, SASEGT. Time point of the sample: neoterminal ileum biopsy at postoperative endoscopy, about 6 months after surgery. Profiled with immunoSEQ multiplex PCR; TCRdb holds only in-frame clones, not every one. Seen here are over 10,000 clones, 60% to 70% observed once, and the top ten hold under 10%. Material for sequencing was ileal tissue. This TCR was recovered from an adult with Crohn's disease. The chain combines TRBV6-1 with TRBJ1-5, with 7 bases that match TRBD1. The CDR3 protein is CASLGQLSNQPQHF. CDR3 nucleotides: TGTGCCAGCCTGGGACAGCTTAGCAATCAGCCCCAGCATTTT.